These 9 T cell receptor beta chains share one sample of origin, sequenced in a study of blood T cell repertoires in COVID-19. Measured with immunoSEQ multiplex PCR; TCRdb has only the in-frame clones, and not every one. The table has approximately 190,000 clones, more than 70% seen once. Sequenced material: peripheral blood. These receptors were collected from a man between 35 and 55 years old with active or convalescent COVID-19.

This chain connects TRBV5-4 to TRBJ2-5, with TRBD2 identical over 7 bases. V dropped 4 bases and J dropped 5; count of bases not matched to a gene: 8. In germline, CDR1 is SGHNT, CDR2 YYREEE (reference sequence). CDR3 length: 14 amino acids. The CDR3 DNA is TGTGCCAGCAGCGAACGGGGGGAAGGCGAGACCCAGTACTTC. Translating gives CASSERGEGETQYF.

The J gene is TRBJ1-3, the V gene TRBV19, with unresolved D. The CDR3 covers 17 residues. The V end was cut by 2 bases, the J end by 0 bases, with 14 bases between. CDR1 LNHDA and CDR2 SQIVND come from the germline V gene (reference sequence). The chain's CDR3 is CASSISGLKYSGNTIYF. The DNA for the CDR3 is TGTGCCAGTAGTATAAGTGGACTGAAATACTCTGGAAACACCATATATTTT.

This clone was recorded once. V gene TRBV6-2 or TRBV6-3 combines with J gene TRBJ1-1; D is possibly TRBD1 (6 bases). With 6 bases removed from V and 8 bases from J, the gap between germline ends came to 13 bases. CDR3 length: 12 amino acids. Germline V gene sequence: CDR1 MNHEY, CDR2 SVGEGT. The CDR3 is CASSRGQIEAFF. The DNA of the CDR3 is TGTGCCAGCAGCCGTGGACAGATCGAAGCTTTCTTT.

V and J are TRBV7-2 and TRBJ1-1; D is ambiguous. In germline, CDR1 is SGHTA, CDR2 FQGNSA. This CDR3 region has 16 residues. The V gene lost 5 bases and the J gene lost 2 bases, with 18 bases spanning the gap. The DNA of the CDR3 is TGTGCCAGCAGCGCGGACTGGGGTCCTGATAACACTGAAGCTTTCTTT. Translated, it gives CASSADWGPDNTEAFF.

The rearrangement uses TRBV4-1 and TRBJ2-5, with 7 nucleotides matching TRBD2. With 1 base clipped from V and 2 bases from J, the junction kept 13 bases outside the gene matches. Germline loops: CDR1 MGHRA, CDR2 YSYEKL. The CDR3 has 18 amino acids. CDR3 region: CASSQAPFWEGPQETQYF. Here the CDR3 DNA reads TGCGCCAGCAGCCAAGCCCCTTTTTGGGAGGGCCCGCAAGAGACCCAGTACTTC.

The genes are TRBV9 and TRBJ2-2; 7 positions match TRBD2. Losses at the gene ends were 1 base for V and 10 bases for J; bases not matched to a gene: 4. The CDR3 totals 13 residues. The germline V gene has CDR1 SGDLS and CDR2 YYNGEE. The CDR3 sequence is CASSVKGGMELFF. CDR3 nucleotide sequence: TGTGCCAGCAGCGTAAAGGGAGGGATGGAGCTGTTTTTT.

The chain couples TRBV19 to TRBJ2-7; 12 bases map to TRBD2. The CDR3 spans 15 residues. Trimming removed 1 base from V and 3 bases from J; junction bases left unmatched: 1. CDR1 is LNHDA, CDR2 SQIVND, per germline (reference sequence). The DNA of the CDR3 is TGTGCCAGTAGTATAGGACTAGCGGGGGACTACGAGCAGTACTTC. Its translation is CASSIGLAGDYEQYF.

This clone turned up a few times. V gene TRBV29-1 combines with J gene TRBJ1-1; possibly TRBD1 for D (5 bases). Germline V CDR1 and CDR2: SQVTM, ANQGSEA. The CDR3 extends over 16 amino acids. V lost 4 bases, J lost 3 bases, and 21 bases lay in between. The CDR3 DNA reads TGCAGCGTTGGGCAGGGAGCGGGTTCAGCTCACACTGAAGCTTTCTTT. Protein: CSVGQGAGSAHTEAFF. The complete variable domain, with remaining parts taken from reference TRBV29-1 and TRBJ1-1, reads SAVISQKPSRDICQRGTSLTIQCQVDSQVTMMFWYRQQPGQSLTLIATANQGSEATYESGFVIDKFPISRPNLTFSTLTVSNMSPEDSSIYLCSVGQGAGSAHTEAFFGQGTRLTVV.

The V and J genes are TRBV28 and TRBJ1-3; D gene ambiguous. V dropped 6 bases and J dropped 4 bases, with 13 bases sitting between them. From germline, CDR1 is MDHEN and CDR2 SYDVKM. The CDR3 totals 14 residues. The CDR3 coding sequence is TGTGCCAGCAGCCCCCCCGGGTCAGGAAACACCATATATTTT. Amino acids: CASSPPGSGNTIYF.